These 32 T cell receptor beta chains originate from one sample sequenced in a study of blood T cell repertoires in COVID-19. Clones were read by immunoSEQ multiplex PCR, and TCRdb kept only the in-frame ones, dropping some. The sample lists almost 350,000 clones; about 92% were seen once. Sequenced input: peripheral blood. Receptor source: a woman in her fifties or sixties with COVID-19, enrolled during active disease.

The chain employs TRBV19 and TRBJ1-5, with TRBD1 matching over 9 bases. Trimming cost V 2 bases and J 6 bases; bases outside gene matches: 11. Germline CDR1 LNHDA, CDR2 SQIVND (reference sequence). This CDR3 contains 17 residues. CDR3 sequence: CASSILLHGQGPQPQHF. CDR3 sequence (DNA): TGTGCCAGTAGTATACTCTTGCACGGACAGGGGCCTCAGCCCCAGCATTTT.

The V call is TRBV3-1 (or the pseudogene TRBV3-2), the J call TRBJ2-3; D is ambiguous. CDR1 LGHDT and CDR2 YNNKEL come from the germline V gene (reference sequence). There are 14 residues in the CDR3. V dropped 0 bases and J dropped 7 bases, with 11 bases sitting between them. The CDR3 region is CASSQESTTHTQYF. The CDR3 coding sequence is TGTGCCAGCAGCCAAGAATCTACCACCCATACGCAGTATTTT.

The rearrangement links TRBV28 to TRBJ1-1, with TRBD1 as a possible D gene (6 bases). Trimming shortened V by 6 bases and J by 1 base, and 12 bases separated the two germline ends. Germline V gene data show CDR1 as MDHEN and CDR2 as SYDVKM. This CDR3 contains 14 residues. CDR3 region: CASSLQGRNTEAFF. The CDR3 DNA reads as TGTGCCAGCAGCCTACAGGGTCGGAACACTGAAGCTTTCTTT.

The chain combines TRBV29-1 with TRBJ1-2, with a weak D call TRBD1 (6 bases). CDR1 is SQVTM and CDR2 is ANQGSEA in the germline V gene. The V end lost 6 bases, the J end lost 5 bases, and 13 bases lay between the germline ends. The CDR3 runs to 12 residues. The CDR3 nucleotides are TGCAGCGTCCTACAGGGAGAGTATGGCTACACCTTC. This encodes CSVLQGEYGYTF.

The rearrangement links TRBV2 to TRBJ2-3; possible D gene TRBD1, 6 bases. Trimming removed 10 bases at V and 0 bases at J, with 17 bases between. Germline V lookup: CDR1 SNHLY, CDR2 FYNNEI. The CDR3 runs 15 residues. CDR3 nucleotides: TGTGCCACAGCCCCTATGGGGGCTAGCACAGATACGCAGTATTTT. Translated: CATAPMGASTDTQYF.

The table lists this clone with a count of one. The chain links TRBV15 to TRBJ2-3; 13 bases agree with TRBD2. From germline, CDR1 is LNHNV and CDR2 YYDKDF (reference sequence). The CDR3 sequence is 20 residues long. After removal of 4 bases from V and 0 bases from J, the junction contained 13 bases not matched to a gene. The CDR3 coding sequence is TGTGCCACCAGCAACTGGCAGGCTGGACTAGCGGGGGTTAGCACAGATACGCAGTATTTT. This encodes CATSNWQAGLAGVSTDTQYF.

V gene TRBV5-8 combines with J gene TRBJ1-4; 7 bases match TRBD1. With V trimmed by 3 bases and J by 4 bases, 6 bases remained unmatched. The CDR3 totals 15 residues. CDR1 is SGHTS and CDR2 is YDEGEE in the germline V gene. This CDR3 is CASSYRQGLNEKLFF. For the CDR3, the DNA is TGTGCCAGCAGCTACCGACAGGGCCTTAATGAAAAACTGTTTTTT.

The J gene is TRBJ1-4, the V gene TRBV7-9; TRBD1 is a possible D gene (5 bases). CDR3 length equals 14 residues. Deletions cut 5 bases from V and 4 bases from J, with 11 bases between. The germline V gene has CDR1 SEHNR and CDR2 FQNEAQ (reference sequence). The CDR3 DNA is TGTGCCAGCAGCACACAGGACGTTAATGAAAAACTGTTTTTT. This sequence encodes CASSTQDVNEKLFF.

The V and J genes are TRBV3-1 (or the pseudogene TRBV3-2) and TRBJ2-2; D call uncertain. The CDR3 is 17 amino acids. Germline V gene lookup returns CDR1 LGHDT and CDR2 YNNKEL (reference sequence). Trimming shortened V by 0 bases and J by 6 bases, and 17 bases separated the two germline ends. The CDR3 sequence: CASSQDLPSLAAGELFF. CDR3 in DNA: TGTGCCAGCAGCCAAGATCTGCCTAGTTTAGCTGCCGGGGAGCTGTTTTTT.

The chain employs TRBV4-1 and TRBJ2-5, with D possibly being TRBD2 (7 bases). V gave up 2 bases and J gave up 2 bases, with 15 bases separating them. Germline CDR1 reads MGHRA; CDR2 reads YSYEKL. There are 16 residues in the CDR3. This chain's CDR3 is CASSQSGVGGQETQYF. The DNA for the CDR3 is TGCGCCAGCAGCCAATCAGGGGTGGGGGGGCAAGAGACCCAGTACTTC.

The CDR3 spells CASSSTGRRTDTQYF. CDR3 nucleotide sequence: TGCGCCAGCAGCTCGACAGGGAGAAGAACAGATACGCAGTATTTT. The chain is built from TRBV5-1 and TRBJ2-3; 7 bases are shared with TRBD1. Germline V gives CDR1 SGHRS, CDR2 YFSETQ. The CDR3 has 15 amino acids. V shed 3 bases and J 3 bases; nucleotides not matched to a gene: 7.

This clone was recorded once. The chain combines TRBV5-1 with TRBJ1-1, with 9 bases lining up with TRBD1. Germline CDR1 SGHRS, CDR2 YFSETQ. The CDR3 runs to 15 residues. The trim removed 1 base at V and 6 bases at J, leaving 7 bases unmatched. CDR3 protein: CASSLMDRGWPEAFF. Here the CDR3 DNA reads TGCGCCAGCAGCTTGATGGACAGGGGTTGGCCTGAAGCTTTCTTT.

This clone has just a few counts. The chain is built from TRBV5-1 and TRBJ1-4; no clear D. CDR1 is SGHRS, CDR2 YFSETQ, per germline. The CDR3 consists of 14 residues. Trimming stripped 4 bases from V and 7 bases from J, with 14 bases between. The CDR3 loop is CASSPGSSGEKLFF. CDR3 coding DNA: TGCGCCAGCAGCCCTGGGTCCTCGGGTGAAAAACTGTTTTTT.

The CDR3 loop reads CASRDYVVTGLPSGNTIYF. The CDR3 DNA reads TGTGCCAGCAGAGATTACGTGGTTACAGGGCTTCCCTCTGGAAACACCATATATTTT. The chain carries TRBV7-2 and TRBJ1-3; TRBD1 might be the D (6 bases). This CDR3 has 19 residues. Germline V gene data show CDR1 as SGHTA and CDR2 as FQGNSA. Deletions cut 6 bases from V and 0 bases from J, with 24 bases between.

The chain employs TRBV5-6 and TRBJ2-3; a weak D match, TRBD2 (5 bases). Trimming left V 3 bases short and J 6 bases short, with 5 bases between. CDR3 length: 11 residues. The germline V gene has CDR1 SGHDT and CDR2 YYEEEE. The CDR3 here is CASSWRDTQYF. CDR3 in DNA: TGTGCCAGCAGCTGGAGGGATACGCAGTATTTT. The full variable domain, completed using reference TRBV5-6 and TRBJ2-3, is DAGVTQSPTHLIKTRGQQVTLRCSPKSGHDTVSWYQQALGQGPQFIFQYYEEEERQRGNFPDRFSGHQFPNYSSELNVNALLLGDSALYLCASSWRDTQYFGPGTRLTVL.

This chain connects TRBV5-4 to TRBJ2-1, with 12 bases matching TRBD1. The CDR3 consists of 15 residues. V shed 0 bases, J shed 10 bases, and the junction held 5 bases outside the gene matches. CDR1 is SGHNT, CDR2 YYREEE, per germline (reference sequence). Here the CDR3 DNA reads TGTGCCAGCAGCTTGGGGGGACAGGGGGCGCGGGAGCAGTTCTTC. It is translated as CASSLGGQGAREQFF.

The chain joins TRBV6-6 to TRBJ2-3; a possible D gene is TRBD2 (7 bases). V was clipped by 2 bases and J by 0 bases, with 12 bases between them. This CDR3 contains 16 residues. Germline values: CDR1 MNHNY, CDR2 SVGAGI (reference sequence). CDR3 protein: CASSYGRGKSTDTQYF. CDR3 DNA sequence: TGTGCCAGCAGTTACGGGAGGGGGAAAAGCACAGATACGCAGTATTTT.

V usage is TRBV5-6 and J usage is TRBJ1-1, with no clear D. Germline V gene data show CDR1 as SGHDT and CDR2 as YYEEEE. Trimming removed 2 bases from V and 2 bases from J, with 7 bases in between. CDR3 length: 13 residues. CDR3 in DNA: TGTGCCAGCAGCTTTATCCCTAACACTGAAGCTTTCTTT. Its protein product is CASSFIPNTEAFF.

V is TRBV5-4 and J is TRBJ2-4; TRBD1 matches 8 bases. Germline assignment: CDR1 SGHNT and CDR2 YYREEE (reference sequence). The V and J ends lost 0 bases and 7 bases, in that order; junction bases with no gene match: 3. The CDR3 contains 14 residues. The CDR3 DNA sequence: TGTGCCAGCAGCTTGGAGGACAGGGTGAACATTCAGTACTTC. This codes for CASSLEDRVNIQYF.

The chain uses TRBV7-2 and TRBJ2-1, with D perhaps matching TRBD2 (5 bases). The CDR3 is made up of 15 amino acids. V lost 5 bases and J lost 2, with 13 bases in between. CDR1 is SGHTA, CDR2 FQGNSA, per germline. CDR3 residues: CASSPSRGTYNEQFF. CDR3 in DNA: TGTGCCAGCAGCCCCAGTCGGGGTACCTACAATGAGCAGTTCTTC.

The chain employs TRBV7-2 and TRBJ2-4; 7 nucleotides align to TRBD1. With 2 bases clipped from V and 8 bases from J, the junction kept 0 bases outside the gene matches. Germline CDR1 SGHTA, CDR2 FQGNSA. The CDR3 loop spans 12 amino acids. The CDR3 DNA sequence: TGTGCCAGCAGCTTACAGGGGGACATTCAGTACTTC. Protein: CASSLQGDIQYF.

V usage is TRBV12-3 or TRBV12-4 and J usage is TRBJ1-2; 8 positions match TRBD1. The CDR3 is 13 residues long. J was trimmed by 2 bases and V by 5 bases; bases with no gene match: 1. The CDR3, as DNA: TGTGCCAGCAGTCGACAGGGGAACTATGGCTACACCTTC. This encodes CASSRQGNYGYTF.

As concerns this clone: Additional DNA sequences in this sample encode the identical CDR3. The V gene is TRBV12-3 or TRBV12-4, the J gene TRBJ1-2, with 8 bases matching TRBD1. V was pared by 5 bases and J by 4 bases, with 3 bases of the junction left unmatched. The CDR3 totals 13 residues. The chain's CDR3 is CASSLGTGYGYTF. The CDR3 DNA follows: TGTGCCAGCAGTCTTGGGACAGGCTATGGCTACACCTTC.

The CDR3 sequence is CASSLRDRNTEAFF. The CDR3 DNA reads TGTGCCAGCAGTCTCCGGGACAGGAACACTGAAGCTTTCTTT. The V gene is TRBV28, the J gene TRBJ1-1; 7 bases line up with TRBD1. This CDR3 region has 14 residues. V lost 5 bases to trimming and J lost 1 base; unmatched junction nucleotides: 4. Germline V gene data show CDR1 as MDHEN and CDR2 as SYDVKM. The entire variable domain, with the rest obtained from reference TRBV28 and TRBJ1-1, is as follows: DVKVTQSSRYLVKRTGEKVFLECVQDMDHENMFWYRQDPGLGLRLIYFSYDVKMKEKGDIPEGYSVSREKKERFSLILESASTNQTSMYLCASSLRDRNTEAFFGQGTRLTVV.

J is TRBJ1-2 and V is TRBV30; TRBD1 is a possible D gene (5 bases). V gave up 4 bases and J gave up 0 bases, with 6 bases separating them. Germline V gene lookup returns CDR1 GTSNPN and CDR2 SVGIG (reference sequence). CDR3 size: 12 residues. In DNA form, the CDR3 reads TGTGCCTGGACGGACACTAACTATGGCTACACCTTC. It yields the protein CAWTDTNYGYTF.

This sequence joins TRBV6-5 and TRBJ1-1; no reliable D call. This CDR3 spans 13 amino acids. Germline V CDR1 and CDR2: MNHEY, SVGAGI. V lost 6 bases, J lost 0 bases, and 8 bases lay in between. The DNA for the CDR3 is TGTGCCAGCAGAAGTGGCTTGAACACTGAAGCTTTCTTT. Its translation is CASRSGLNTEAFF.

V is TRBV5-1 and J is TRBJ1-3; TRBD1 might be the D (6 bases). Trimming cost V 0 bases and J 4 bases, with 14 bases left between them. CDR1 SGHRS and CDR2 YFSETQ come from the germline V gene. The CDR3 has 16 residues. The CDR3, as DNA: TGCGCCAGCAGCTTGGCCGGGGGGGCCCGAGGAAACACCATATATTTT. This codes for CASSLAGGARGNTIYF.

This chain joins TRBV11-2 and TRBJ2-6, with unresolved D. Trimming pared 6 bases from V and 1 base from J, leaving 4 bases between. This CDR3 has 13 amino acids. The germline V gene has CDR1 SGHAT and CDR2 FQNNGV. The CDR3 DNA sequence: TGTGCCAGCAGACGGTCTGGGGCCAACGTCCTGACTTTC. Its protein product is CASRRSGANVLTF. Complete variable domain (other parts from reference TRBV11-2 and TRBJ2-6): EAGVAQSPRYKIIEKRQSVAFWCNPISGHATLYWYQQILGQGPKLLIQFQNNGVVDDSQLPKDRFSAERLKGVDSTLKIQPAKLEDSAVYLCASRRSGANVLTFGAGSRLTVL.

This rearrangement joins TRBV3-1 (or the pseudogene TRBV3-2) to TRBJ1-1, with 9 bases aligning to TRBD1. The CDR3 runs 15 residues. Germline V gene lookup returns CDR1 LGHDT and CDR2 YNNKEL (reference sequence). The V and J ends lost 5 bases and 5 bases, in that order; junction bases with no gene match: 9. The CDR3 sequence is CASSASDRGGTEAFF. For the CDR3, the DNA is TGTGCCAGCAGCGCATCGGACAGGGGAGGGACTGAAGCTTTCTTT.

The chain couples TRBV6-5 to TRBJ1-1; D is ambiguous. This CDR3 is built from 15 residues. CDR1 and CDR2 from the germline V gene are MNHEY and SVGAGI. Deletions cut 7 bases from V and 0 bases from J, with 15 bases between. The CDR3 is CASIPYPSMNTEAFF. The CDR3 DNA sequence: TGTGCCAGCATTCCTTACCCGAGCATGAACACTGAAGCTTTCTTT.

CDR3 sequence (DNA): TGTGCCAGCAGGAGGGACAGATTAAACACTGAAGCTTTCTTT. It yields the protein CASRRDRLNTEAFF. This chain connects TRBV7-3 to TRBJ1-1, with 7 bases fitting TRBD1. With V trimmed by 6 bases and J by 2 bases, 6 bases remained unmatched. CDR1 and CDR2 from the germline V gene are SGHTA and FQGTGA. The CDR3 is 14 amino acids. Supplemented by reference TRBV7-3 and TRBJ1-1, the full variable domain reads GAGVSQTPSNKVTEKGKYVELRCDPISGHTALYWYRQSLGQGPEFLIYFQGTGAADDSGLPNDRFFAVRPEGSVSTLKIQRTERGDSAVYLCASRRDRLNTEAFFGQGTRLTVV.

This CDR3 reads CASSSRDRALGGVFF. The CDR3 coding sequence is TGTGCCAGCAGCTCACGAGACAGGGCCTTAGGTGGTGTTTTCTTT. The chain is built from TRBV7-2 and TRBJ1-1; 7 positions agree with TRBD1. There are 15 residues in the CDR3. The junction had 18 bases not matched to a gene; V was cut back by 4 bases and J by 13 bases. Looked up from germline, CDR1 is SGHTA and CDR2 is FQGNSA.